This T cell receptor beta chain was profiled in a study of T-cell reconstitution after alpha-beta-depleted transplantation in children. Study findings and constraints: Several hundred expanded graft clones reportedly supplied alpha-beta T cells about two months after transplant. By one year post-transplant, T-cell counts and diversity largely arose from T cells that were newly produced. Where some patients showed high TCRbeta diversity at day 60, it came from recipient T cells and thymic progenitors that had survived.

Notes on this clonotype: The antigen is unknown.

Preparing the TCRbeta library involved the use of unique molecular identifiers. TCRdb recomputed calls from the PCR reads with MiXCR, one row per CDR3 protein. The sample has approximately 650,000 distinct CDR3 sequences; roughly 13% are singletons. Per the germline V gene, CDR1 is MNHEY and CDR2 is SVGEGT. This CDR3 is built from 13 residues. Deletions cut 3 bases from V and 9 bases from J, with 12 bases between. Sequenced material: PBMCs, taken before TCRalphabeta/CD19-depleted stem cell transplant. V usage is TRBV6-2 or TRBV6-3 and J usage is TRBJ2-1; the D is unclear. This clonotype was obtained from a girl aged 2 to 9 with congenital amegakaryocytic thrombocytopenia, due to receive a stem cell transplant. CDR3 in amino acids: CASSYYRMVEQFF. The CDR3 region has the DNA TGTGCCAGCAGTTATTATAGAATGGTTGAGCAGTTCTTC.